What follows are 27 T cell receptor beta chains derived from one specimen sequenced in a study of blood T cell repertoires in COVID-19. The table came from immunoSEQ multiplex PCR; TCRdb's copy has only in-frame clones and leaves some out. Found here are 25,000 to 30,000 clones, 76% of them singletons; the top ten hold roughly 40%. Sequenced: peripheral blood. The receptor set was obtained from a man between 65 and 79 years old with acute or convalescent COVID-19.

The CDR3 spells CASSYGQGIGYEQYF. For the CDR3, the DNA is TGTGCCAGCAGTTACGGGCAGGGGATTGGATACGAGCAGTACTTC. The chain joins TRBV6-2 or TRBV6-3 to TRBJ2-7; D is perhaps TRBD1 (6 bases). CDR3 length equals 15 residues. Germline-derived CDR1 and CDR2 are MNHEY and SVGEGT. V was pared by 2 bases and J by 4 bases, with 15 bases between.

This sequence joins TRBV7-2 and TRBJ2-1; 10 positions match TRBD2. J lost 4 bases, V lost 5 bases, and 5 bases had no gene match. Germline assignment: CDR1 SGHTA and CDR2 FQGNSA. The CDR3 contains 15 residues. The CDR3 DNA is TGTGCCAGCAGCCCAACTAGCGGGATGTACAATGAGCAGTTCTTC. It yields the protein CASSPTSGMYNEQFF.

The DNA of the CDR3 is TGTGCCAGCAGTCCCGGACTACCAAACATTCAGTACTTC. Its translation: CASSPGLPNIQYF. V usage is TRBV28 and J usage is TRBJ2-4, with TRBD2 as a possible D gene (6 bases). Trimming took 5 bases from V and 6 from J, leaving 11 bases between them. Germline V gene data show CDR1 as MDHEN and CDR2 as SYDVKM. The CDR3 covers 13 residues.

J is TRBJ1-2 and V is TRBV7-8; 7 bases agree with TRBD1. The CDR3 runs 14 residues. Germline assignment: CDR1 SGHVS and CDR2 FQNEAQ. The V gene end was trimmed by 5 bases and the J gene end by 4 bases; junction bases not matched to a gene: 7. DNA of the CDR3: TGTGCCAGCAGCCCGGGGCAGGGGGGCTATGGCTACACCTTC. Amino acid sequence: CASSPGQGGYGYTF.

The rearrangement joins TRBV30 to TRBJ1-4; perhaps TRBD1 as D (5 bases). In germline, CDR1 is GTSNPN, CDR2 SVGIG (reference sequence). V lost 5 bases, J lost 0 bases, and 13 bases lay in between. CDR3 length: 15 residues. The CDR3 nucleotides read TGTGCCTGGCGCCAGGGTCGGACAACTAATGAAAAACTGTTTTTT. It specifies CAWRQGRTTNEKLFF. Full variable domain (missing parts from reference TRBV30 and TRBJ1-4): SQTIHQWPATLVQPVGSPLSLECTVEGTSNPNLYWYRQAAGRGLQLLFYSVGIGQISSEVPQNLSASRPQDRQFILSSKKLLLSDSGFYLCAWRQGRTTNEKLFFGSGTQLSVL.

This clone was picked up one time. The identical CDR3 is also encoded by other nucleotide sequences in the sample. The chain has TRBV6-1 and TRBJ1-5; the match to TRBD1 covers 9 bases. V lost 1 base, J lost 4 bases, and 2 bases stayed unmatched. Germline V gene lookup returns CDR1 MNHNS and CDR2 SASEGT. There are 15 residues in the CDR3. The chain's CDR3 is CASSEGGTGNQPQHF. CDR3 DNA sequence: TGTGCCAGCAGTGAAGGAGGGACAGGGAATCAGCCCCAGCATTTT.

The chain employs TRBV7-2 and TRBJ2-1; TRBD1 aligns across 9 bases. The V and J ends lost 4 bases and 1 base, in that order; junction bases with no gene match: 8. There are 17 residues in the CDR3. The germline V gene encodes CDR1 SGHTA and CDR2 FQGNSA. This chain's CDR3 is CASSSKPGQGSYNEQFF. CDR3 DNA sequence: TGTGCCAGCAGCTCCAAACCGGGACAGGGTTCCTACAATGAGCAGTTCTTC. Combining the CDR3 with reference TRBV7-2 and TRBJ2-1 gives the whole variable domain GAGVSQSPSNKVTEKGKDVELRCDPISGHTALYWYRQSLGQGLEFLIYFQGNSAPDKSGLPSDRFSAERTGGSVSTLTIQRTQQEDSAVYLCASSSKPGQGSYNEQFFGPGTRLTVL.

The chain joins TRBV3-1 (or the pseudogene TRBV3-2) to TRBJ1-2; no clear D. Germline assignment: CDR1 LGHDT and CDR2 YNNKEL (reference sequence). V dropped 0 bases and J dropped 1 base, with 27 bases sitting between them. The CDR3 contains 21 residues. The CDR3 spells CASSQDPNMTKEVICNYGYTF. As DNA, the CDR3 is TGTGCCAGCAGCCAAGATCCCAACATGACAAAGGAGGTGATTTGTAACTATGGCTACACCTTC.

The chain couples TRBV19 to TRBJ2-1; D might be TRBD2 (6 bases). Germline V lookup: CDR1 LNHDA, CDR2 SQIVND (reference sequence). The CDR3 has 18 residues. V lost 7 bases and J lost 4, with 26 bases in between. CDR3 nucleotides: TGTGCCAGTACCCCCTGGGCTAGCGCCAAATCCCCATACAATGAGCAGTTCTTC. This encodes CASTPWASAKSPYNEQFF.

The V gene is TRBV12-3 or TRBV12-4, the J gene TRBJ1-1; weak D call: TRBD1 (5 bases). With 2 bases removed from V and 10 bases from J, the gap between germline ends came to 11 bases. The CDR3 is 12 amino acids. The CDR3 region is CASSLSGRLAFF. In DNA form, the CDR3 reads TGTGCCAGCAGTTTATCAGGGAGGTTAGCTTTCTTT.

In its sample, this clone was seen a few times. Other DNA sequences in the sample encode the same CDR3. The CDR3 region is CASSLLTGEAFF. The CDR3 DNA reads TGTGCCAGCAGTTTATTAACAGGCGAAGCTTTCTTT. The V call is TRBV28, the J call TRBJ1-1; D perhaps matches TRBD1 (5 bases). CDR3 length equals 12 residues. Trimming left V 1 base short and J 8 bases short, with 8 bases between. Germline values: CDR1 MDHEN, CDR2 SYDVKM.

The chain uses TRBV9 and TRBJ1-1; D unclear. With 2 bases removed from V and 6 bases from J, the gap between germline ends came to 11 bases. Germline lookup yields CDR1 SGDLS and CDR2 YYNGEE. CDR3 length: 13 residues. The CDR3 DNA reads TGTGCCAGCAGCGTTGAAATGCGCGCTGAAGCTTTCTTT. Its protein is CASSVEMRAEAFF.

The rearrangement uses TRBV3-1 (or the pseudogene TRBV3-2) and TRBJ2-3, with 13 bases aligning to TRBD2. The CDR3 is 16 amino acids. Trimming took 3 bases from V and 3 from J; bases not matched to a gene: 3. Germline values: CDR1 LGHDT, CDR2 YNNKEL (reference sequence). CDR3 DNA sequence: TGTGCCAGCAGCCAGCGACTAGCGGGGGGTACAGATACGCAGTATTTT. It yields the protein CASSQRLAGGTDTQYF.

The chain couples TRBV11-3 to TRBJ2-7, with 9 nucleotides matching TRBD2. Losses at the gene ends were 5 bases for V and 5 bases for J; bases not matched to a gene: 10. The CDR3 covers 15 residues. Germline V gene sequence: CDR1 SGHNT, CDR2 YENEEA. CDR3 nucleotides: TGTGCCAGCAGCCTGGGGGCGGGAGGGCCCGACGAGCAGTACTTC. Translated: CASSLGAGGPDEQYF.

At least ten counts were recorded for this clone. This chain connects TRBV6-6 to TRBJ1-5; D remains ambiguous. The CDR3 consists of 16 residues. CDR1 and CDR2 from the germline V gene are MNHNY and SVGAGI (reference sequence). Trimming pared 7 bases from V and 0 bases from J, leaving 16 bases between. CDR3 sequence: CASTPLLTYSNQPQHF. In nucleotides, the CDR3 is TGTGCCAGCACCCCCCTATTAACTTATAGCAATCAGCCCCAGCATTTT.

This chain uses TRBV19 with TRBJ1-5; D uncertain. This CDR3 has 13 amino acids. Germline V gene sequence: CDR1 LNHDA, CDR2 SQIVND (reference sequence). The V end was cut by 4 bases, the J end by 5 bases, with 9 bases between. The CDR3 here is CASSTQEDQPQHF. The CDR3 nucleotides are TGTGCCAGTAGTACCCAGGAAGATCAGCCCCAGCATTTT. Based on the CDR3 plus reference TRBV19 and TRBJ1-5, the full variable domain is DGGITQSPKYLFRKEGQNVTLSCEQNLNHDAMYWYRQDPGQGLRLIYYSQIVNDFQKGDIAEGYSVSREKKESFPLTVTSAQKNPTAFYLCASSTQEDQPQHFGDGTRLSIL.

The chain has TRBV5-6 and TRBJ2-7; D possibly corresponds to TRBD2 (5 bases). V lost 0 bases and J 4 bases, leaving 14 bases between the germline ends. The CDR3 is made up of 15 amino acids. Per germline, CDR1 SGHDT and CDR2 YYEEEE. Here the CDR3 reads CASSLGPNGKYEQYF. As DNA, the CDR3 is TGTGCCAGCAGCTTGGGCCCAAACGGGAAATACGAGCAGTACTTC. Based on the CDR3 plus reference TRBV5-6 and TRBJ2-7, the full variable domain is DAGVTQSPTHLIKTRGQQVTLRCSPKSGHDTVSWYQQALGQGPQFIFQYYEEEERQRGNFPDRFSGHQFPNYSSELNVNALLLGDSALYLCASSLGPNGKYEQYFGPGTRLTVT.

The rearrangement uses TRBV18 and TRBJ1-5; tentative D call: TRBD1 (6 bases). Trimming stripped 3 bases from V and 7 bases from J, with 13 bases between. This CDR3 is 14 amino acids long. Germline CDR1 reads KGHSH; CDR2 reads LQKENI. The CDR3 sequence: CASSPDSRDQPQHF. CDR3 DNA: TGTGCCAGCTCACCGGACAGTCGGGACCAGCCCCAGCATTTT.

The chain employs TRBV7-2 and TRBJ2-7; TRBD2 is a possible D gene (5 bases). The CDR3 runs to 15 residues. CDR1 is SGHTA, CDR2 FQGNSA, per germline. Trimming stripped 1 base from V and 2 bases from J, with 12 bases between. In DNA, the CDR3 is TGTGCCAGCAGCTTAGGGCCTAGCCTCACCTACGAGCAGTACTTC. This codes for CASSLGPSLTYEQYF.

V usage is TRBV9 and J usage is TRBJ2-3, with 7 bases identical to TRBD1. The CDR3 sequence is 13 residues long. Germline V gene sequence: CDR1 SGDLS, CDR2 YYNGEE. The J segment lost 6 bases and the V segment lost 3 bases, leaving 4 bases of the junction unmatched. Here the CDR3 reads CASSAQGGDTQYF. The CDR3 nucleotides read TGTGCCAGCAGCGCCCAAGGGGGCGATACGCAGTATTTT.

V usage is TRBV7-9 and J usage is TRBJ1-2, with TRBD1 matching over 10 bases. This CDR3 contains 16 residues. CDR1 and CDR2 from the germline V gene are SEHNR and FQNEAQ (reference sequence). V lost 1 base and J lost 6; bases outside the gene matches: 8. The CDR3 DNA reads as TGTGCCAGCAGCTTAGAGTGGAGCGACAGGGGGCATGGCTACACCTTC. Protein product: CASSLEWSDRGHGYTF.

The CDR3 bases are TGTGCCAGCAGCCCTTGGCGGGGGGGGGCCTACTCTGGAAACACCATATATTTT. Its protein is CASSPWRGGAYSGNTIYF. The chain is built from TRBV7-2 and TRBJ1-3, with D tentatively TRBD1 (6 bases). Deletions cut 5 bases from V and 0 bases from J, with 20 bases between. CDR1 SGHTA and CDR2 FQGNSA come from the germline V gene. This CDR3 comprises 18 residues. Supplemented by reference TRBV7-2 and TRBJ1-3, the full variable domain reads GAGVSQSPSNKVTEKGKDVELRCDPISGHTALYWYRQSLGQGLEFLIYFQGNSAPDKSGLPSDRFSAERTGGSVSTLTIQRTQQEDSAVYLCASSPWRGGAYSGNTIYFGEGSWLTVV.

The chain is built from TRBV3-1 (or the pseudogene TRBV3-2) and TRBJ2-3; TRBD2 matches 9 bases. Germline V gene sequence: CDR1 LGHDT, CDR2 YNNKEL (reference sequence). V shed 0 bases and J 6 bases; nucleotides not matched to a gene: 10. The CDR3 has 17 amino acids. The CDR3 here is CASSQDVAGEIPDTQYF. In nucleotides, the CDR3 is TGTGCCAGCAGCCAAGATGTAGCGGGAGAAATCCCGGATACGCAGTATTTT.

The rearrangement links TRBV19 to TRBJ1-5; TRBD1 is a possible D gene (6 bases). The CDR3 extends over 13 amino acids. CDR1 and CDR2 (germline): LNHDA, SQIVND (reference sequence). The V end was cut by 11 bases, the J end by 7 bases, with 18 bases between. The DNA for the CDR3 is TGTGCCGCGGGTCAGGGGCTTAGACAGCCCCAGCATTTT. It specifies CAAGQGLRQPQHF.

The chain employs TRBV14 and TRBJ2-5; the match to TRBD2 covers 8 bases. Germline lookup yields CDR1 SGHDN and CDR2 FVKESK. J gave up 5 bases and V 2 bases, and 10 bases lay outside the gene matches. This CDR3 contains 16 residues. CDR3 nucleotide sequence: TGTGCCAGCAGCCAACTGCGGGGGGCTATCGGGGAGACCCAGTACTTC. It specifies CASSQLRGAIGETQYF.

As regards this clone: The junction differs from germline at one of its ends, possibly a read error. This sequence joins TRBV5-1 and TRBJ2-7, with TRBD1 matching over 8 bases. The CDR3 spans 11 residues. Germline V gene lookup returns CDR1 SGHRS and CDR2 YFSETQ. The CDR3 spells CASSFQGAQHF. CDR3 DNA sequence: TGCGCCAGCAGCTTCCAGGGGGCGCAGCACTTC.

This sequence joins TRBV15 and TRBJ1-6; TRBD1 matches 7 bases. Trimming at V came to 4 bases and at J to 4 bases, leaving 1 base not matched to a gene. The CDR3 contains 14 residues. CDR1 is LNHNV and CDR2 is YYDKDF in the germline V gene (reference sequence). CDR3 DNA: TGTGCCACCAGCACAGGGGGTTATAATTCACCCCTCCACTTT. This codes for CATSTGGYNSPLHF.